This entry lists 21 T cell receptor beta chains sequenced from one sample in a study of blood T cell repertoires in COVID-19. Libraries were prepared by immunoSEQ multiplex PCR; TCRdb keeps only in-frame clonotypes and omits some of them. The sample yields 90,000 to 150,000 clones, roughly 79% seen once. The specimen was peripheral blood. The receptor source for this set is a human donor in a cohort sampled during active COVID-19.

The rearrangement joins TRBV29-1 to TRBJ1-2; 8 positions agree with TRBD1. The V and J ends lost 6 bases and 6 bases, in that order; junction bases with no gene match: 12. There are 14 residues in the CDR3. From germline, CDR1 is SQVTM and CDR2 ANQGSEA. The CDR3 nucleotides read TGCAGCGTATACGACCGACAGGGGAGGAATGGCTACACCTTC. Translation gives CSVYDRQGRNGYTF.

V is TRBV30 and J is TRBJ2-1, with 9 nucleotides matching TRBD2. Germline CDR1 reads GTSNPN; CDR2 reads SVGIG (reference sequence). The CDR3 sequence is 12 residues long. V was clipped by 5 bases and J by 10 bases; unmatched bases: 6. The CDR3 is CAWDLAGDEQFF. DNA for the CDR3: TGTGCCTGGGACTTAGCGGGGGACGAGCAGTTCTTC.

The chain links TRBV21-1 to TRBJ1-2; the table names TRBD1, a call not compared with the DNA. TRBV21-1 is listed as a pseudogene. CDR3 length: 17 amino acids. The CDR3 is CASSKGEWDRGNYGYTF. The CDR3, as DNA: TGTGCCAGCAGCAAAGGGGAATGGGACAGGGGTAACTATGGCTACACCTTC.

This chain connects TRBV27 to TRBJ2-7, with D possibly matching TRBD2 (6 bases). V lost 5 bases and J lost 5, with 22 bases in between. Germline loops: CDR1 MNHEY, CDR2 SMNVEV (reference sequence). The CDR3 is made up of 16 amino acids. The CDR3 DNA sequence: TGTGCCAGCAGTACCCTTTCCCGCGGGGCAGTCCACGAGCAGTACTTC. Translating gives CASSTLSRGAVHEQYF.

In this sample, this clone turned up a few times. This rearrangement joins TRBV6-6 to TRBJ2-7, with a possible D match to TRBD2 (6 bases). Germline-derived CDR1 and CDR2 are MNHNY and SVGAGI (reference sequence). Deletions cut 5 bases from V and 7 bases from J, with 18 bases between. The CDR3 runs 14 residues. CDR3 bases: TGTGCCAGCAGTATTAGACAACCCGGAGGGGAGCAGTACTTC. Translating it yields CASSIRQPGGEQYF.

The chain combines TRBV3-1 (or the pseudogene TRBV3-2) with TRBJ1-3, with D possibly being TRBD1 (5 bases). Trimming cost V 4 bases and J 11 bases, with 21 bases left between them. Looked up from germline, CDR1 is LGHDT and CDR2 is YNNKEL (reference sequence). The CDR3 runs 15 residues. The CDR3 nucleotides are TGTGCCAGCAGCCGTGGACACCCTGAAAGTCTCGCCATATATTTT. Translating gives CASSRGHPESLAIYF.

The chain combines TRBV10-3 with TRBJ1-1; the D gene is possibly TRBD1 (5 bases). The CDR3 totals 13 residues. Germline V gives CDR1 ENHRY, CDR2 SYGVKD. Trimming removed 4 bases at V and 3 bases at J, with 9 bases between. CDR3 loop: CAISVGEHTEAFF. CDR3 in DNA: TGTGCCATCAGTGTAGGGGAACACACTGAAGCTTTCTTT.

This chain joins TRBV24-1 and TRBJ2-2, with 8 bases lining up with TRBD1. The CDR3 is 19 amino acids. From germline, CDR1 is KGHDR and CDR2 SFDVKD. V was pared by 3 bases and J by 6 bases, with 17 bases of the junction left unmatched. CDR3 sequence reads: CATSDISPAGRGLPGELFF. The CDR3 bases are TGTGCCACCAGTGATATTTCCCCCGCGGGCAGGGGGCTTCCCGGGGAGCTGTTTTTT.

This sequence joins TRBV5-1 and TRBJ1-2; D is possibly TRBD1 (6 bases). V was shortened by 3 bases and J by 5 bases, with 23 bases between the two germline ends. The length of the CDR3 is 17 residues. Germline CDR1 is SGHRS and CDR2 is YFSETQ. The CDR3 DNA follows: TGCGCCAGCAGCTCGTTACGGGACACCATGGGGGGGTATGGCTACACCTTC. It specifies CASSSLRDTMGGYGYTF.

The chain has TRBV6-6 and TRBJ1-1; tentative D call: TRBD1 (5 bases). There are 15 residues in the CDR3. With 0 bases removed from V and 5 bases from J, the gap between germline ends came to 13 bases. The germline V gene has CDR1 MNHNY and CDR2 SVGAGI (reference sequence). CDR3 sequence (DNA): TGTGCCAGCAGTTACTCGCAGCAGGGAAGAACTGAAGCTTTCTTT. This codes for CASSYSQQGRTEAFF.

This clone occurred once. The chain couples TRBV5-1 to TRBJ1-5; 9 nucleotides line up with TRBD1. From germline, CDR1 is SGHRS and CDR2 YFSETQ. The length of the CDR3 is 15 residues. The junction had 6 bases not matched to a gene; V was cut back by 0 bases and J by 8 bases. CDR3 DNA: TGCGCCAGCAGCTTGGGGGGACAGGGTTTGGAGCCCCAGCATTTT. This codes for CASSLGGQGLEPQHF.

The genes are TRBV7-2 and TRBJ2-3; TRBD2 matches at 10 bases. After removal of 5 bases from V and 1 base from J, the junction contained 12 bases not matched to a gene. Germline lookup yields CDR1 SGHTA and CDR2 FQGNSA. This CDR3 has 18 residues. In nucleotides, the CDR3 is TGTGCCAGCAGCACCCGACTAGCGGGCGGGTGGGGCACAGATACGCAGTATTTT. Translated, it gives CASSTRLAGGWGTDTQYF.

This chain joins TRBV27 and TRBJ2-7, with D possibly matching TRBD1 (6 bases). This CDR3 contains 14 residues. Trimming left V 4 bases short and J 5 bases short, with 15 bases between. In germline, CDR1 is MNHEY, CDR2 SMNVEV (reference sequence). The CDR3 sequence: CASSSGSGVNEQYF. The CDR3 DNA follows: TGTGCCAGCAGTTCCGGGTCAGGGGTAAACGAGCAGTACTTC.

This clone has a handful of counts. The chain carries TRBV28 and TRBJ2-7; the D is unclear. CDR3 size: 11 residues. CDR1 and CDR2 from the germline V gene are MDHEN and SYDVKM. Trimming pared 8 bases from V and 5 bases from J, leaving 10 bases between. This chain's CDR3 is CASLSMDEQYF. The DNA of the CDR3 is TGTGCCAGCCTTAGTATGGACGAGCAGTACTTC.

The rearrangement links TRBV27 to TRBJ1-1; 7 positions agree with TRBD1. There are 13 residues in the CDR3. The germline V gene encodes CDR1 MNHEY and CDR2 SMNVEV (reference sequence). J gave up 9 bases and V 8 bases, and 12 bases lay outside the gene matches. The CDR3 here is CASEDRTRSKAFF. Here the CDR3 DNA reads TGTGCCAGCGAGGACAGGACAAGAAGCAAAGCTTTCTTT.

V usage is TRBV29-1 and J usage is TRBJ2-7; D may be TRBD2 (5 bases). The CDR3 is 15 amino acids. Germline loops: CDR1 SQVTM, CDR2 ANQGSEA. The V end lost 1 base, the J end lost 5 bases, and 18 bases lay between the germline ends. CDR3 region: CSVEVSARTIHEQYF. The CDR3 coding sequence is TGCAGCGTTGAAGTTAGCGCTCGAACGATCCACGAGCAGTACTTC.

The rearrangement joins TRBV7-2 to TRBJ2-1; 9 bases agree with TRBD2. J gave up 8 bases and V 1 base, and 6 bases lay outside the gene matches. The CDR3 length is 15 residues. Germline V CDR1 and CDR2: SGHTA, FQGNSA. Written as DNA, the CDR3 is TGTGCCAGCAGCTTAGATTCTAGCGGGATCTATGAGCAGTTCTTC. This encodes CASSLDSSGIYEQFF.

The J gene is TRBJ2-1, the V gene TRBV7-6, with D maybe TRBD1 (6 bases). This CDR3 has 16 residues. Germline lookup yields CDR1 SGHVS and CDR2 FNYEAQ. V lost 0 bases to trimming and J lost 5 bases, with 14 bases between them. The CDR3 sequence is CASSLAGAHSNNEQFF. In DNA form, the CDR3 reads TGTGCCAGCAGCTTAGCGGGGGCTCACTCTAACAATGAGCAGTTCTTC.

The chain employs TRBV27 and TRBJ1-2, with a weak D call TRBD1 (5 bases). Per the germline V gene, CDR1 is MNHEY and CDR2 is SMNVEV (reference sequence). V lost 6 bases, J lost 3 bases, and 11 bases lay in between. The CDR3 is made up of 13 amino acids. The CDR3 DNA reads as TGTGCCAGCAGCCCTGACAGATACTATGGCTACACCTTC. It is translated as CASSPDRYYGYTF.

The rearrangement joins TRBV4-3 to TRBJ2-7; D remains unclear. The V gene's germline CDR1 is LGHNA and CDR2 YSLEER. The CDR3 totals 16 residues. V lost 3 bases to trimming and J lost 2 bases, with 17 bases between them. The CDR3 DNA sequence: TGCGCCAGCAGCCAGGTTCCCGGGTTAAAAGCCTACGAGCAGTACTTC. It codes for CASSQVPGLKAYEQYF.

For this clone: The germline gene is not matched at one end of the junction; a read error may be the cause. The chain couples TRBV18 to TRBJ2-6; 8 bases agree with TRBD1. Germline CDR1 reads KGHSH; CDR2 reads LQKENI. CDR3 length: 15 residues. The CDR3 DNA reads TGTGCCAGCTCTCCACAGGGGGCTGGGGCCAACGTCCTGACTTTC. This sequence encodes CASSPQGAGANVLTF.